These 28 T cell receptor beta chains came from one sample sequenced in a study of CD8 T cells in Susac syndrome. A quantity of about 0.5 to 1 ug RNA underwent reverse transcription using random hexamers. TCRdb used MiXCR to reprocess the immunoSEQ multiplex PCR reads, holding one entry per CDR3 protein. The sample lists some 200,000 distinct CDR3 sequences, under 97% occurring once. Input material: CD4+ T cells from PBMCs. The source of these receptors is a human donor with Susac syndrome.

The V gene is TRBV20-1, the J gene TRBJ2-7; weak D call: TRBD2 (7 bases). The CDR3 sequence is 14 residues long. Germline loops: CDR1 DFQATT, CDR2 SNEGSKA (reference sequence). The V and J ends lost 0 bases and 7 bases respectively, with 16 bases between them. The CDR3 bases are TGCAGTGCTAGAGATGTGGGGGGGCCTCAAGAGCAGTACTTC. This codes for CSARDVGGPQEQYF.

V and J are TRBV12-3 or TRBV12-4 and TRBJ2-7; D remains unclear. The CDR3 totals 13 residues. V lost 7 bases to trimming and J lost 0 bases, with 10 bases between them. DNA for the CDR3: TGTGCCAGCACCACGACTGCCTCCTACGAGCAGTACTTC. Translated, it gives CASTTTASYEQYF.

The genes are TRBV12-3 or TRBV12-4 and TRBJ1-5; D is unresolved. CDR3 length equals 13 residues. The V and J ends lost 6 bases and 0 bases respectively, with 6 bases between them. The CDR3 DNA sequence: TGTGCCAGCAGGAGGAGTAGCAATCAGCCCCAGCATTTT. Its translation is CASRRSSNQPQHF.

This chain joins TRBV7-8 and TRBJ2-7; 7 nucleotides line up with TRBD1. Germline CDR1 is SGHVS and CDR2 is FQNEAQ. The CDR3 sequence is 15 residues long. V shed 5 bases, J shed 3 bases, and the junction held 10 bases outside the gene matches. The CDR3 protein is CASSPFERQGYEQYF. CDR3 nucleotide sequence: TGTGCCAGCAGCCCGTTTGAGAGACAGGGCTACGAGCAGTACTTC.

J is TRBJ1-2 and V is TRBV20-1; D is undetermined. The length of the CDR3 is 13 residues. Germline V gene lookup returns CDR1 DFQATT and CDR2 SNEGSKA (reference sequence). Between the trimmed V and J ends, which lost 0 bases and 2 bases, there was a span of 7 bases. In nucleotides, the CDR3 is TGCAGTGCTAGAGAGCCACAAAACTATGGCTACACCTTC. Its translation: CSAREPQNYGYTF.

The chain is built from TRBV7-2 and TRBJ2-3, with D unresolved. Germline values: CDR1 SGHTA, CDR2 FQGNSA. This CDR3 contains 16 residues. V dropped 5 bases and J dropped 2 bases, with 17 bases sitting between them. The CDR3 is CASSQRQGLTTDTQYF. In DNA form, the CDR3 reads TGTGCCAGCAGCCAGAGGCAAGGTTTAACCACAGATACGCAGTATTTT.

This sequence joins TRBV6-2 or TRBV6-3 and TRBJ2-5, with D perhaps assigned TRBD1 or TRBD2 (6 bases each). Germline V lookup: CDR1 MNHEY, CDR2 SVGEGT. The CDR3 extends over 16 amino acids. With 2 bases removed from V and 2 bases from J, the gap between germline ends came to 15 bases. The CDR3 DNA reads TGTGCCAGCAGTTACGGGGGGCCGGGTACACAAGAGACCCAGTACTTC. Its protein product is CASSYGGPGTQETQYF.

CDR3 in DNA: TGTGTCCTAGCGGGGGGGCCCGGGGAGACCCAGTACTTC. The encoded protein is CVLAGGPGETQYF. V usage is TRBV30 and J usage is TRBJ2-5; 12 bases agree with TRBD2. CDR1 is GTSNPN and CDR2 is SVGIG in the germline V gene (reference sequence). The CDR3 covers 13 residues.

The chain has TRBV7-9 and TRBJ2-5; a weak D match, TRBD2 (6 bases). Germline assignment: CDR1 SEHNR and CDR2 FQNEAQ (reference sequence). V lost 4 bases to trimming and J lost 5 bases, with 20 bases between them. There are 16 residues in the CDR3. CDR3 in DNA: TGTGCCAGCAGCTCCGACCGGGACTTAGATGGGGAGACCCAGTACTTC. It translates to CASSSDRDLDGETQYF. Complete variable domain (other parts from reference TRBV7-9 and TRBJ2-5): DTGVSQNPRHKITKRGQNVTFRCDPISEHNRLYWYRQTLGQGPEFLTYFQNEAQLEKSRLLSDRFSAERPKGSFSTLEIQRTEQGDSAMYLCASSSDRDLDGETQYFGPGTRLLVL.

The V call is TRBV9, the J call TRBJ2-1; 8 bases map to TRBD2. This CDR3 spans 16 amino acids. V shed 0 bases and J 3 bases; nucleotides not matched to a gene: 5. Germline CDR1 and CDR2: SGDLS and YYNGEE. The CDR3 is CASSVEGSGVYNEQFF. Here the CDR3 DNA reads TGTGCCAGCAGCGTAGAGGGTAGCGGGGTCTACAATGAGCAGTTCTTC. Using reference TRBV9 and TRBJ2-1 for the parts outside the CDR3, the full variable domain is DSGVTQTPKHLITATGQRVTLRCSPRSGDLSVYWYQQSLDQGLQFLIQYYNGEERAKGNILERFSAQQFPDLHSELNLSSLELGDSALYFCASSVEGSGVYNEQFFGPGTRLTVL.

V is TRBV4-2 and J is TRBJ1-5, with 8 nucleotides matching TRBD1. The V gene's germline CDR1 is LGHNA and CDR2 YNFKEQ. This CDR3 has 16 amino acids. The V gene end was trimmed by 2 bases and the J gene end by 6 bases; junction bases not matched to a gene: 9. CDR3 region: CASSQTSGGGGQPQHF. The CDR3 bases are TGTGCCAGCAGCCAAACGTCAGGGGGCGGTGGTCAGCCCCAGCATTTT.

The chain joins TRBV18 to TRBJ1-1; D gene ambiguous. CDR1 and CDR2 from the germline V gene are KGHSH and LQKENI. V shed 5 bases and J shed 3 bases, with 13 bases lying between them. The length of the CDR3 is 14 residues. The CDR3: CASSVLGRDTEAFF. The CDR3 DNA reads as TGTGCCAGCTCAGTCCTTGGGCGAGACACTGAAGCTTTCTTT.

The J gene is TRBJ1-1, the V gene TRBV28, with 9 bases fitting TRBD1. Germline CDR1 and CDR2: MDHEN and SYDVKM. CDR3 length equals 12 residues. The CDR3 DNA is TGTTCCTCCGGGACAGGGTTTACTGAAGCTTTCTTT. It specifies CSSGTGFTEAFF.

J is TRBJ2-1 and V is TRBV7-2; 14 positions agree with TRBD2. The V segment lost 5 bases and the J segment 4 bases; nucleotides outside the gene matches: 7. Germline V gene data show CDR1 as SGHTA and CDR2 as FQGNSA. The CDR3 runs 17 residues. CDR3 in DNA: TGTGCCAGCAGCCCCCCAGGACTAGCGGGGGGATACAATGAGCAGTTCTTC. Encoded protein: CASSPPGLAGGYNEQFF. The complete variable domain, with remaining parts taken from reference TRBV7-2 and TRBJ2-1, reads GAGVSQSPSNKVTEKGKDVELRCDPISGHTALYWYRQSLGQGLEFLIYFQGNSAPDKSGLPSDRFSAERTGGSVSTLTIQRTQQEDSAVYLCASSPPGLAGGYNEQFFGPGTRLTVL.

This sequence joins TRBV5-4 and TRBJ1-2, with 7 bases fitting TRBD1. The CDR3 covers 14 residues. With 0 bases clipped from V and 4 bases from J, the junction kept 3 bases outside the gene matches. Per germline, CDR1 SGHNT and CDR2 YYREEE (reference sequence). CDR3 coding DNA: TGTGCCAGCAGCTTGGCGGGACAGAGCTATGGCTACACCTTC. This codes for CASSLAGQSYGYTF.

The chain carries TRBV3-1 and TRBJ2-1; no firm D call. Germline-derived CDR1 and CDR2 are LGHDT and YNNKEL (reference sequence). This CDR3 region has 15 residues. The ends were cut back, 0 bases at V and 1 base at J, with 7 bases in the middle. In DNA form, the CDR3 reads TGTGCCAGCAGCCAAGATGGGGTATCCTACAATGAGCAGTTCTTC. Translated: CASSQDGVSYNEQFF.

The chain uses TRBV3-1 and TRBJ1-2; no clear D gene. The germline V gene has CDR1 LGHDT and CDR2 YNNKEL (reference sequence). V was cut by 4 bases and J by 6 bases, with 15 bases left in between. The CDR3 sequence is 14 residues long. CDR3 amino acids: CASSPLLWIDGYTF. CDR3 bases: TGTGCCAGCAGCCCCCTTCTGTGGATCGATGGCTACACCTTC.

V is TRBV30 and J is TRBJ1-2; D possibly corresponds to TRBD1 (5 bases). Trimming stripped 2 bases from V and 4 bases from J, with 8 bases between. From germline, CDR1 is GTSNPN and CDR2 SVGIG (reference sequence). The CDR3 loop spans 12 amino acids. CDR3 nucleotide sequence: TGTGCCTGGAGTCCTGGGACCTATGGCTACACCTTC. It is translated as CAWSPGTYGYTF.

The J gene is TRBJ1-1, the V gene TRBV20-1; weak D call: TRBD1 (5 bases). The CDR3 spans 13 residues. Trimming stripped 2 bases from V and 5 bases from J, with 12 bases between. Germline V gene lookup returns CDR1 DFQATT and CDR2 SNEGSKA (reference sequence). CDR3 nucleotides: TGCAGTGCTAGATCTGGTCGGGGGACTGAAGCTTTCTTT. This sequence encodes CSARSGRGTEAFF.

The J gene is TRBJ1-2, the V gene TRBV15; no definite D call. This CDR3 is built from 13 residues. Germline V gives CDR1 LNHNV, CDR2 YYDKDF (reference sequence). V lost 0 bases and J lost 2, with 4 bases in between. The CDR3 DNA reads TGTGCCACCAGCAGAGAGGCAAACTATGGCTACACCTTC. Its protein is CATSREANYGYTF.

This clonotype was picked up one time. This chain connects TRBV20-1 to TRBJ2-1; no reliable D call. V dropped 4 bases and J dropped 6 bases, with 10 bases sitting between them. Germline V gene lookup returns CDR1 DFQATT and CDR2 SNEGSKA (reference sequence). This CDR3 is 12 amino acids long. The chain's CDR3 is CSAINLLNEQFF. CDR3 DNA: TGCAGTGCTATAAACCTCCTCAATGAGCAGTTCTTC.

The chain links TRBV12-3 or TRBV12-4 to TRBJ1-2; TRBD1 is a possible D gene (5 bases). Trimming left V 7 bases short and J 3 bases short, with 12 bases between. The CDR3 contains 13 residues. CDR3 protein: CASTPTVYYGYTF. The CDR3 coding sequence is TGTGCCAGCACCCCGACAGTCTACTATGGCTACACCTTC.

The chain joins TRBV7-9 to TRBJ1-2, with TRBD1 identical over 9 bases. This CDR3 contains 17 residues. Trimming at V came to 0 bases and at J to 4 bases, leaving 9 bases not matched to a gene. Germline V gives CDR1 SEHNR, CDR2 FQNEAQ (reference sequence). CDR3 loop: CASSLAHPSQGAYGYTF. As DNA, the CDR3 is TGTGCCAGCAGCTTAGCCCACCCTTCACAGGGGGCCTATGGCTACACCTTC.

This chain uses TRBV5-1 with TRBJ2-1; D is ambiguous. The germline CDR1 and CDR2 sequences are SGHRS and YFSETQ. The CDR3 spans 14 residues. Trimming took off 0 bases at V and 0 bases at J, with 4 bases between the two ends. The CDR3 protein is CASSLGNSYNEQFF. DNA for the CDR3: TGCGCCAGCAGCTTGGGCAACTCCTACAATGAGCAGTTCTTC. Using reference TRBV5-1 and TRBJ2-1 for the parts outside the CDR3, the full variable domain is KAGVTQTPRYLIKTRGQQVTLSCSPISGHRSVSWYQQTPGQGLQFLFEYFSETQRNKGNFPGRFSGRQFSNSRSEMNVSTLELGDSALYLCASSLGNSYNEQFFGPGTRLTVL.

The chain is built from TRBV4-3 and TRBJ1-4, with 11 bases fitting TRBD1. CDR1 and CDR2 from the germline V gene are LGHNA and YSLEER. This CDR3 is 14 amino acids long. Unmatched junction bases numbered 3, after V lost 0 bases and J lost 12 bases. The CDR3 sequence is CASSQDGTGGELFF. CDR3 nucleotides: TGCGCCAGCAGCCAAGACGGGACAGGGGGTGAACTGTTTTTT.

The V and J genes are TRBV5-1 and TRBJ1-1; the match to TRBD1 covers 11 bases. V was pared by 5 bases and J by 4 bases, with 13 bases of the junction left unmatched. The CDR3 sequence is 17 residues long. Germline V gene lookup returns CDR1 SGHRS and CDR2 YFSETQ. CDR3 in DNA: TGCGCCAGCAGGGAACCCGGGACAGGGGGAGAGGGCACTGAAGCTTTCTTT. It codes for CASREPGTGGEGTEAFF.

This chain uses TRBV27 with TRBJ2-1, with D perhaps TRBD1 (6 bases). The CDR3 totals 14 residues. Germline CDR1 MNHEY, CDR2 SMNVEV (reference sequence). The germline V and J ends were trimmed by 5 bases and 1 base, with 9 bases remaining between them. CDR3 residues: CASSTRGSYNEQFF. DNA of the CDR3: TGTGCCAGCAGTACGAGGGGGTCCTACAATGAGCAGTTCTTC.

This sequence joins TRBV18 and TRBJ1-1, with D maybe TRBD1 (6 bases). Germline lookup yields CDR1 KGHSH and CDR2 LQKENI. The germline V and J ends were trimmed by 1 base and 0 bases, with 9 bases remaining between them. CDR3 length: 15 residues. The CDR3 bases are TGTGCCAGCTCACCACAGGGGGAGGTGAACACTGAAGCTTTCTTT. Amino acid sequence: CASSPQGEVNTEAFF.